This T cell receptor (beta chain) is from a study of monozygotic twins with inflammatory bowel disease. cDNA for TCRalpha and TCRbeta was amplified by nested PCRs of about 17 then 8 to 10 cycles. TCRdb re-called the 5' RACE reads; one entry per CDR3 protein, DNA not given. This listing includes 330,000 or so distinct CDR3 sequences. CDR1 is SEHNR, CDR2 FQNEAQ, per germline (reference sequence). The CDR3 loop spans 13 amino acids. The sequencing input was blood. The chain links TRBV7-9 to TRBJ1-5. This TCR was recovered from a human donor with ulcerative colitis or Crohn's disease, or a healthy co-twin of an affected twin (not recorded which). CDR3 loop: CASSLDSAQPQHF.